This TCR beta chain was documented in a study of CD8+CD57+ T cells in acquired aplastic anemia. Study at large: Sorted CD4+ and CD8+ cells gave a mean 3.2 ug DNA, range 0.2 to 27.4 ug. Study-wide points: Overlapping CD8+ CDR3 repertoires of patients and controls contained approximately 29 shared sequences. A significant difference in CD8+ Simpson's diversity between patients and controls was not found.

Concerning this clonotype itself: Its antigen is unidentified. The junction departs from the called germline gene at one end, perhaps through a read error.

Germline lookup yields CDR1 SGHAT and CDR2 FQNNGV. This CDR3 region has 14 residues. Genomic DNA served as template for TCR beta VDJ and CDR3 profiling. TCRdb passed the reads through MiXCR, listing each CDR3 protein once. Seen here are some 120,000 distinct CDR3 sequences, almost 40% observed once, and the top ten hold about 3%. Whoever was chosen for sequencing had shown CD8+CD57+ cell expansion by flow cytometry. With no exception, the patients had severe acquired aplastic anemia. Sequenced material: sorted CD4+, CD8+, or CD8+CD57+ T cells (not recorded which) from PBMCs. The receptor was isolated from a human donor with aplastic anemia. This chain uses TRBV11-2 with TRBJ2-1; D unclear. CDR3 in DNA: TGTGCCAGTGGCTTATCTTTTCTTTACAATGAGCAATTCTTC. Translating it yields CASGLSFLYNEQFF.